The sequence of this TCR beta chain was determined in a study of T cell repertoires in cytomegalovirus infection. This clonotype occurred a few times. Germline CDR1 is MNHEY and CDR2 is SVGEGT. Deletions cut 5 bases from V and 5 bases from J, with 15 bases between. This CDR3 is built from 14 residues. TCRdb re-called the reads with MiXCR, one entry per CDR3 protein. Among about 260,000 distinct CDR3 sequences listed, roughly 13% were seen once. This sequence originates from a human donor in good health (CMV status not recorded). Some clones in this sample may be carry-over from other donors' samples. Sequenced material: PBMCs. The chain combines TRBV6-2 or TRBV6-3 with TRBJ2-5; D is uncertain. CDR3 protein: CASSARNLLETQYF. The CDR3 coding sequence is TGTGCCAGCAGTGCCCGAAATCTTTTGGAGACCCAGTACTTC.